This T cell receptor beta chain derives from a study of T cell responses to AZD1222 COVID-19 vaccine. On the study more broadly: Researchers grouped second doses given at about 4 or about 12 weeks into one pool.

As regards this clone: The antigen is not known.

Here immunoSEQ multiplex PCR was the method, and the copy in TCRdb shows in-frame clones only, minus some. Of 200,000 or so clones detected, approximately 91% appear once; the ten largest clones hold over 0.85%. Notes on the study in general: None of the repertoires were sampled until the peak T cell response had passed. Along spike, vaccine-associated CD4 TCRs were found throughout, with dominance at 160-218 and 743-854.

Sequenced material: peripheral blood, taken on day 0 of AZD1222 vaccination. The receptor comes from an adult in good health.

CDR3 protein: CASSLRGAGTDTQYF. Written as DNA, the CDR3 is TGTGCCAGCAGCTTAAGGGGGGCCGGCACAGATACGCAGTATTTT. The chain links TRBV7-3 to TRBJ2-3; D is perhaps TRBD1 or TRBD2 (6 bases each). The CDR3 totals 15 residues. Trimming took 1 base from V and 1 from J, leaving 9 bases between them. The germline V gene has CDR1 SGHTA and CDR2 FQGTGA.